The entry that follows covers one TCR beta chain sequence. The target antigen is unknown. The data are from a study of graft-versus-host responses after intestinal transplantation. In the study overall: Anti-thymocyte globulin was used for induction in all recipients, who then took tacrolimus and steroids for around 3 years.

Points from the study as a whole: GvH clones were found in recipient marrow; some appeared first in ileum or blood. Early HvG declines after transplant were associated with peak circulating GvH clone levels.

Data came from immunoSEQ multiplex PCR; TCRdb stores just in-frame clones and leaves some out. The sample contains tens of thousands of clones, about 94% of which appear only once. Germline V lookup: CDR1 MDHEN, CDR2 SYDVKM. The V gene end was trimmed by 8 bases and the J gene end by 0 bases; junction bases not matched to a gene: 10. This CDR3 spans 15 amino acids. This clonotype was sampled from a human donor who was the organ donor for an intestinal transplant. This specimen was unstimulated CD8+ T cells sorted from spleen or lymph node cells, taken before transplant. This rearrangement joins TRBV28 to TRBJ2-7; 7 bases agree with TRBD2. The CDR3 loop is CASAELANFSYEQYF. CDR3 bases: TGTGCCAGCGCCGAACTAGCGAACTTCTCCTACGAGCAGTACTTC. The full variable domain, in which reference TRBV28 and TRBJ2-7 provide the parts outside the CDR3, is DVKVTQSSRYLVKRTGEKVFLECVQDMDHENMFWYRQDPGLGLRLIYFSYDVKMKEKGDIPEGYSVSREKKERFSLILESASTNQTSMYLCASAELANFSYEQYFGPGTRLTVT.